This T cell receptor beta chain originates from a study of shared T cell receptors in the human thymus. The CDR3 sequence is 16 residues long. V lost 0 bases and J lost 6, with 15 bases in between. Germline assignment: CDR1 LNHNV and CDR2 YYDKDF (reference sequence). Profiled with immunoSEQ multiplex PCR; TCRdb holds only in-frame clones, not every one. The repertoire holds about 660,000 clones, with 80% to 90% as singletons. This sample was shared with a second study, whose subject was human thymus T cells. In that study: Corrective surgery for congenital heart defects was being performed on the healthy Finnish infants who served as donors. In corrective heart surgery, resections were taken, and these provided the thymus tissue. There appeared to be biased usage of V and J genes in thymic and blood repertoires. Highly overlapping thymic repertoires in unrelated individuals were reported by related research.

The clonotype comes from a boy less than two years old with a congenital heart defect. The sample consisted of thymocytes. The V gene is TRBV15, the J gene TRBJ2-1, with a weak D call TRBD1 (6 bases). The CDR3 DNA follows: TGTGCCACCAGCAGAGATAGGAGAAAAGGGGGCAATGAGCAGTTCTTC. Translation gives CATSRDRRKGGNEQFF.